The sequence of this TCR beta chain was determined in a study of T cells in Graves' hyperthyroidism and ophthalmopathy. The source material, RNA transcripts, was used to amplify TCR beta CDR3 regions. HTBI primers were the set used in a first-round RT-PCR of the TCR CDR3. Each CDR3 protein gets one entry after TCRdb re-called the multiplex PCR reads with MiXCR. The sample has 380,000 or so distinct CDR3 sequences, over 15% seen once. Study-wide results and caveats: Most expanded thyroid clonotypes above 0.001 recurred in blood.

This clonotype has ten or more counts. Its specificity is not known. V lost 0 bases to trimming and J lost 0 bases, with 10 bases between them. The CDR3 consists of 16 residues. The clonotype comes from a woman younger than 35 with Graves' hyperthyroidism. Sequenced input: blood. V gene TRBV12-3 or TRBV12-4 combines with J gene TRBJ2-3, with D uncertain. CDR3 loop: CASSLAPQISTDTQYF. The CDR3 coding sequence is TGTGCCAGCAGTTTAGCGCCACAGATTAGCACAGATACGCAGTATTTT.